Each of the 26 T cell receptor beta chains below was sequenced from the same sample in a study of T cell repertoires in cytomegalovirus infection. TCRdb processed the reads anew with MiXCR; each CDR3 protein has one entry. The sample records 200,000 to 300,000 distinct CDR3 sequences, 5% to 8.5% being singletons. Source material: PBMCs. These receptors were taken from a human donor in good health (CMV status not recorded). Some clones in this sample may be carry-over from other donors' samples.

This clonotype was recorded many times. The chain uses TRBV5-1 and TRBJ2-3, with 9 positions matching TRBD2. J gave up 6 bases and V 4 bases, and 15 bases lay outside the gene matches. Per germline, CDR1 SGHRS and CDR2 YFSETQ. The CDR3 spans 17 residues. The CDR3 region is CASSLLKSGGIEDTQYF. The CDR3 DNA reads as TGCGCCAGCAGCCTATTGAAGAGCGGGGGGATTGAGGATACGCAGTATTTT.

This clonotype was seen only a few times. The chain carries TRBV9 and TRBJ2-3; D call uncertain. CDR1 is SGDLS and CDR2 is YYNGEE in the germline V gene. Trimming cost V 6 bases and J 3 bases, with 11 bases left between them. The CDR3 has 13 residues. CDR3 DNA sequence: TGTGCCAGCAACGGGCCGCTAACAGATACGCAGTATTTT. It is translated as CASNGPLTDTQYF. The variable domain in full, completed from reference TRBV9 and TRBJ2-3, reads DSGVTQTPKHLITATGQRVTLRCSPRSGDLSVYWYQQSLDQGLQFLIQYYNGEERAKGNILERFSAQQFPDLHSELNLSSLELGDSALYFCASNGPLTDTQYFGPGTRLTVL.

This clonotype was counted many times. The V gene is TRBV7-9, the J gene TRBJ2-7; D may be TRBD2 (5 bases). This CDR3 is 13 amino acids long. Germline CDR1 reads SEHNR; CDR2 reads FQNEAQ (reference sequence). V was clipped by 6 bases and J by 6 bases, with 15 bases between them. This CDR3 reads CASSTRSLSEQYF. CDR3 nucleotides: TGTGCCAGCAGTACTAGAAGTCTAAGCGAGCAGTACTTC.

The chain is built from TRBV19 and TRBJ1-1; TRBD1 aligns across 8 bases. The CDR3 covers 14 residues. CDR1 is LNHDA and CDR2 is SQIVND in the germline V gene (reference sequence). J gave up 1 base and V 4 bases, and 2 bases lay outside the gene matches. Written as DNA, the CDR3 is TGTGCCAGTAGTAAGGGACAGGCGAACACTGAAGCTTTCTTT. This codes for CASSKGQANTEAFF.

The V gene is TRBV29-1, the J gene TRBJ1-1; 7 nucleotides agree with TRBD1. The germline gives CDR1 SQVTM, CDR2 ANQGSEA. CDR3 size: 16 residues. Trimming took 5 bases from V and 1 from J; bases not matched to a gene: 13. The CDR3 sequence: CSVFSRGNHPNTEAFF. CDR3 coding DNA: TGCAGCGTTTTTTCCAGGGGGAACCACCCGAACACTGAAGCTTTCTTT.

This clonotype was seen more than once but under ten times. The genes are TRBV5-4 and TRBJ2-5, with D unresolved. The V end was cut by 2 bases, the J end by 0 bases, with 8 bases between. This CDR3 contains 14 residues. CDR1 is SGHNT, CDR2 YYREEE, per germline (reference sequence). CDR3 loop: CASSFPPYQETQYF. CDR3 nucleotide sequence: TGTGCCAGCAGCTTCCCACCGTACCAAGAGACCCAGTACTTC.

This clonotype was counted at least ten times. The rearrangement uses TRBV7-8 and TRBJ2-2, with 8 bases matching TRBD1. The ends lost 5 bases at V and 2 bases at J; junction bases unmatched: 7. The CDR3 sequence is 16 residues long. Germline V gives CDR1 SGHVS, CDR2 FQNEAQ. The CDR3 bases are TGTGCCAGCAGCCCTAGCTCAGGGGGCAACACCGGGGAGCTGTTTTTT. Protein sequence: CASSPSSGGNTGELFF.

This clonotype appeared many times. The chain carries TRBV27 and TRBJ2-3; D call uncertain. V lost 3 bases and J 1 base, leaving 8 bases between the germline ends. This CDR3 region has 14 residues. In germline, CDR1 is MNHEY, CDR2 SMNVEV (reference sequence). The CDR3 region is CASSLLGRTDTQYF. The CDR3 DNA reads as TGTGCCAGCAGTTTGCTCGGTCGCACAGATACGCAGTATTTT.

This clonotype was recorded at least ten times. The chain carries TRBV7-2 and TRBJ1-4; TRBD1 matches 7 bases. The CDR3 has 16 residues. Trimming cost V 6 bases and J 8 bases; bases outside gene matches: 15. Per germline, CDR1 SGHTA and CDR2 FQGNSA. The CDR3 loop reads CASSSNPGRGKEKLFF. CDR3 in DNA: TGTGCCAGCAGTTCCAATCCGGGCAGGGGGAAAGAAAAACTGTTTTTT.

Note on this clonotype: One base away lies a much larger clone, so this may be a sequencing read error. The rearrangement links TRBV7-2 to TRBJ2-5; D not certain. This CDR3 has 11 amino acids. The ends were cut back, 7 bases at V and 0 bases at J, with 3 bases in the middle. Looked up from germline, CDR1 is SGHTA and CDR2 is FQGNSA. The CDR3 region has the DNA TGTGCCAGCAAAGACCAAGAGACCCAGTACTTC. As protein: CASKDQETQYF. The full variable domain, completed using reference TRBV7-2 and TRBJ2-5, is GAGVSQSPSNKVTEKGKDVELRCDPISGHTALYWYRQSLGQGLEFLIYFQGNSAPDKSGLPSDRFSAERTGGSVSTLTIQRTQQEDSAVYLCASKDQETQYFGPGTRLLVL.

This clonotype was observed many times. The chain carries TRBV3-1 and TRBJ1-5, with 8 bases fitting TRBD1. This CDR3 comprises 16 residues. Looked up from germline, CDR1 is LGHDT and CDR2 is YNNKEL (reference sequence). The J segment lost 0 bases and the V segment lost 6 bases, leaving 7 bases of the junction unmatched. The CDR3 DNA reads TGTGCCAGCAGTCTCACAGGGGGTTCTAGCAATCAGCCCCAGCATTTT. This encodes CASSLTGGSSNQPQHF.

The sample holds many counts of this clonotype. The chain employs TRBV6-1 and TRBJ1-1; 7 nucleotides align to TRBD1. The J segment lost 4 bases and the V segment lost 6 bases, leaving 5 bases of the junction unmatched. The CDR3 has 13 amino acids. CDR1 and CDR2 (germline): MNHNS, SASEGT. The CDR3 here is CASRRQGGTEAFF. The CDR3 DNA reads TGTGCCAGCAGGAGACAGGGCGGCACTGAAGCTTTCTTT.

Only a few counts were recorded for this clonotype. The chain couples TRBV6-2 or TRBV6-3 to TRBJ2-1; no clear D gene. Trimming took 5 bases from V and 9 from J, leaving 11 bases between them. The CDR3 has 12 residues. CDR1 MNHEY and CDR2 SVGEGT come from the germline V gene. The CDR3 DNA reads TGTGCCAGCAGTCCCCGACTTGGTGAGCAGTTCTTC. Translation gives CASSPRLGEQFF.

This clonotype has a count of ten or more. The chain carries TRBV2 and TRBJ2-3; D is unresolved. The CDR3 runs to 12 residues. Trimming took 7 bases from V and 6 from J, leaving 11 bases between them. Germline-derived CDR1 and CDR2 are SNHLY and FYNNEI. CDR3 protein: CASTLARDTQYF. CDR3 in DNA: TGTGCCAGCACCCTCGCCCGGGATACGCAGTATTTT.

This clonotype was detected a few times. J is TRBJ1-5 and V is TRBV12-3 or TRBV12-4; TRBD1 might be the D (5 bases). The V and J ends lost 6 bases and 7 bases respectively, with 13 bases between them. CDR3 length equals 13 residues. The CDR3 DNA sequence: TGTGCCAGCAGACGAGGACACGACCAGCCCCAGCATTTT. It codes for CASRRGHDQPQHF.

In this sample, this clonotype turned up many times. The rearrangement uses TRBV7-2 and TRBJ2-5; D not certain. Germline CDR1 is SGHTA and CDR2 is FQGNSA. The V and J ends lost 2 bases and 4 bases respectively, with 8 bases between them. The CDR3 loop spans 13 amino acids. CDR3 amino acids: CASSLKYGETQYF. The CDR3 DNA follows: TGTGCCAGCAGCTTAAAGTACGGAGAGACCCAGTACTTC.

This clonotype was picked up many times. V and J are TRBV20-1 and TRBJ2-1; a weak D match, TRBD2 (6 bases). V lost 1 base to trimming and J lost 10 bases, with 14 bases between them. CDR3 size: 13 residues. CDR1 is DFQATT and CDR2 is SNEGSKA in the germline V gene (reference sequence). The DNA of the CDR3 is TGCAGTGCTAGAGCATCGGGAGTCCGGGAGCAGTTCTTC. Translated, it gives CSARASGVREQFF.

The rearrangement links TRBV27 to TRBJ2-5; D uncertain. Germline CDR1 MNHEY, CDR2 SMNVEV (reference sequence). V lost 0 bases and J 2 bases, leaving 4 bases between the germline ends. The CDR3 contains 13 residues. This CDR3 reads CASSLSIQETQYF. The CDR3 DNA sequence: TGTGCCAGCAGTTTATCCATACAAGAGACCCAGTACTTC.

The sample holds many counts of this clonotype. The chain combines TRBV2 with TRBJ2-2, with D tentatively TRBD2 (6 bases). Germline V CDR1 and CDR2: SNHLY, FYNNEI. V was cut by 5 bases and J by 2 bases, with 9 bases left in between. This CDR3 has 14 amino acids. The CDR3 reads CASSSDYNTGELFF. The CDR3 DNA follows: TGTGCCAGCAGTTCGGACTACAACACCGGGGAGCTGTTTTTT.

This clonotype showed up many times. CDR3 sequence (DNA): TGTGCCAGCAGTCGGACTAGCGGGGGGGATGAGCAGTTCTTC. This codes for CASSRTSGGDEQFF. The chain couples TRBV6-1 to TRBJ2-1; 15 positions match TRBD2. This CDR3 contains 14 residues. Trimming cost V 5 bases and J 8 bases; bases outside gene matches: 1. Germline assignment: CDR1 MNHNS and CDR2 SASEGT.

V gene TRBV29-1 combines with J gene TRBJ1-4; D call uncertain. V lost 6 bases and J 5 bases, leaving 13 bases between the germline ends. Looked up from germline, CDR1 is SQVTM and CDR2 is ANQGSEA. The CDR3 runs to 13 residues. The CDR3 region has the DNA TGCAGCGTCGCCCCTTTTCCAAATGAAAAACTGTTTTTT. Translation gives CSVAPFPNEKLFF.

To note about this clonotype: A much larger clone lies one base from this, so it may be a read error. The chain links TRBV20-1 to TRBJ1-1; D perhaps matches TRBD1 (5 bases). This CDR3 contains 17 residues. Germline CDR1 is DFQATT and CDR2 is SNEGSKA (reference sequence). In nucleotides, the CDR3 is TGCTGTGCCCTCGCCCCGGACACGATATTCATGAACACTGAAGCTTTCTTT. It is translated as CCALAPDTIFMNTEAFF.

This clonotype was counted at least ten times. J is TRBJ2-1 and V is TRBV20-1, with D uncertain. Trimming shortened V by 7 bases and J by 0 bases, and 4 bases separated the two germline ends. This CDR3 has 11 amino acids. CDR1 is DFQATT and CDR2 is SNEGSKA in the germline V gene (reference sequence). This CDR3 reads CSGSSYNEQFF. The DNA of the CDR3 is TGCAGTGGCAGCTCCTACAATGAGCAGTTCTTC.

This clonotype was observed at least ten times. This sequence joins TRBV5-1 and TRBJ2-4; TRBD2 is a possible D gene (6 bases). Trimming stripped 0 bases from V and 1 base from J, with 14 bases between. CDR3 length: 17 residues. CDR1 and CDR2 (germline): SGHRS, YFSETQ. CDR3 sequence (DNA): TGCGCCAGCAGCTTGGATTTTGGGACTCCTGCCAAAAACATTCAGTACTTC. Amino acid sequence: CASSLDFGTPAKNIQYF.

Ten or more counts support this clonotype. V usage is TRBV9 and J usage is TRBJ1-6; tentatively, D is TRBD1 (5 bases). Trimming shortened V by 2 bases and J by 5 bases, and 14 bases separated the two germline ends. Germline V lookup: CDR1 SGDLS, CDR2 YYNGEE. The CDR3 sequence is 16 residues long. CDR3 in DNA: TGTGCCAGCAGCGTTACACCGGGACCGGATAATTCACCCCTCCACTTT. Translated: CASSVTPGPDNSPLHF.

Of note for this clonotype: The CDR3 end shows no conserved phenylalanine or tryptophan, and so a read error is likely. This chain links TRBV29-1 with TRBJ2-1; TRBD2 is a possible D gene (5 bases). V lost 7 bases and J 4 bases, leaving 11 bases between the germline ends. The CDR3 contains 12 residues. Per germline, CDR1 SQVTM and CDR2 ANQGSEA. The CDR3 region is CSETSAYNEQFS. The CDR3 bases are TGCAGCGAAACTAGTGCGTACAATGAGCAGTTCTCC.